This T cell receptor beta chain came from a study of response to subunit inactivated influenza vaccine. Losses at the gene ends were 4 bases for V and 0 bases for J; bases not matched to a gene: 6. This CDR3 has 17 amino acids. The V gene's germline CDR1 is SGHVS and CDR2 FQNEAQ. Whole-study results and caveats: Authors suggested few new T cells are recruited by each seasonal influenza vaccination.

TCRdb re-derived calls from the RT-PCR reads in MiXCR, one entry per CDR3 protein. The table records some 500,000 distinct CDR3 sequences, 15% to 20% of them present only once. Only a few counts were recorded for this clonotype. As yet, its antigen is unknown. Material: CD4+ T cells sorted from PBMCs, obtained less than 30 months after vaccination. The V and J genes are TRBV7-8 and TRBJ2-2; 9 nucleotides match TRBD2. The sequence was collected from a man between 45 and 75 years old who received an inactivated influenza vaccine. The CDR3 loop reads CASSSSAGGPNTGELFF. CDR3 DNA sequence: TGTGCCAGCAGCTCCTCTGCGGGAGGGCCGAACACCGGGGAGCTGTTTTTT.